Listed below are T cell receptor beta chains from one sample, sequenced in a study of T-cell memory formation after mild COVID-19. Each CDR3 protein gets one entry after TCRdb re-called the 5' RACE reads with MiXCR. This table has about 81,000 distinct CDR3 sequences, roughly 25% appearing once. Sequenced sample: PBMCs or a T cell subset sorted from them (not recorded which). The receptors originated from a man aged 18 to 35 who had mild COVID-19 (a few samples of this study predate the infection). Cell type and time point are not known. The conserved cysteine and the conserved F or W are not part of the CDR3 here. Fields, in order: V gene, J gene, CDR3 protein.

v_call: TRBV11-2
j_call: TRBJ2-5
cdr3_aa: ASRGVYSGGGQETQY

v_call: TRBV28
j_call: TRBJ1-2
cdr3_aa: ASSRHSDTRVINYGYT

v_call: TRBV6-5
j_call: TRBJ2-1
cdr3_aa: ASSYFTGTGGNEQF

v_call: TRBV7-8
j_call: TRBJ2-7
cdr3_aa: ASSPPGGYEQY

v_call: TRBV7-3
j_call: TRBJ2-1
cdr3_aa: ASSLGTGEYEQF

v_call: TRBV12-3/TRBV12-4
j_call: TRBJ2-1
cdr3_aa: ASRGGGSRDEQF

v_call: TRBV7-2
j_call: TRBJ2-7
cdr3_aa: ASSEAGVPYEQY

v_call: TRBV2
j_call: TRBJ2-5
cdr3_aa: ASSEARDTQETQY

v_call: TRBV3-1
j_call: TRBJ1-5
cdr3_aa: ASSQDPGGFGQPQH

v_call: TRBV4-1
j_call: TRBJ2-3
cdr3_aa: ASSPWASGSTDTQY

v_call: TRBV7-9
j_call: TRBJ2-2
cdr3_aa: ASSHSGELF

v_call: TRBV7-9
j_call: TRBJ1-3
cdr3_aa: ASSSPERSGNTIY

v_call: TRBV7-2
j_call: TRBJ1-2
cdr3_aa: ASSFTGDGYT

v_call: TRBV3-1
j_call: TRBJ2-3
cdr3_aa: ASSQLGATTDTQY

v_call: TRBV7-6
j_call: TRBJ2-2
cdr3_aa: ASSPAGGSRWELF

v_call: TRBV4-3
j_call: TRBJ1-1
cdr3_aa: ASSQGGTGEAF

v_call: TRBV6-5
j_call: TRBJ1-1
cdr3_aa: ATNRGMNTEAF

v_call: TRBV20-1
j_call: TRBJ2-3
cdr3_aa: SARDLAGGQGDTQY